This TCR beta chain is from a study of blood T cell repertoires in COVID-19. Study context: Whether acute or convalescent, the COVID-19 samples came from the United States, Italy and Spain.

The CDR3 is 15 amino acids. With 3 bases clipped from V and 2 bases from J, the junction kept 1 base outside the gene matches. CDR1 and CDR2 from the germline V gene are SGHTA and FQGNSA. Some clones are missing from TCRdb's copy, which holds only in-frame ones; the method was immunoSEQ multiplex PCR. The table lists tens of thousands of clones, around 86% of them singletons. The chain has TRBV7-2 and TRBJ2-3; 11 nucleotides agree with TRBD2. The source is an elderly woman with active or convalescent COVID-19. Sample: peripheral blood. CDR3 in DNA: TGTGCCAGCAGCTTGGGACTAGCGGCCACAGATACGCAGTATTTT. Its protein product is CASSLGLAATDTQYF.